This TCR beta chain was observed in a study of T cell repertoires in cytomegalovirus infection. Whole-study context: It was recently identified HLA-C-restricted and well-studied HLA-B-restricted CMV epitopes that the study used. Evidence of both CMV infection and a matching HLA type came from public TCR beta signatures. General study findings and limits: In two of eight donors, the top clonotype was HLA-C-restricted CMV-specific.

To note about this clonotype: Antigen: not known.

Using its own MiXCR run on the reads, TCRdb lists one record per CDR3 protein. The sample lists 700,000 to 900,000 distinct CDR3 sequences, almost 30% seen once, with about an eighth in the top ten. This clonotype was obtained from a human donor in good health (CMV status not recorded). Some clones in this sample may be carry-over from other donors' samples. Specimen: cultured CD8+ T cells from PBMCs, collected from culture after CMV antigen stimulation.

Written as DNA, the CDR3 is TGTGCCAGCAGCAGGGGGGCCGTTGAAGCTTTCTTT. Translated, it gives CASSRGAVEAFF. The chain recombines TRBV2 with TRBJ1-1; TRBD1 aligns across 7 bases. Germline CDR1 reads SNHLY; CDR2 reads FYNNEI. V lost 6 bases to trimming and J lost 7 bases; unmatched junction nucleotides: 5. The CDR3 is made up of 12 amino acids.